The entry that follows covers one T cell receptor (beta chain) sequence. The data were taken from a study of shared clonotypes between healthy human individuals. TCRdb's table, derived via immunoSEQ multiplex PCR, lists solely in-frame clones and lacks some. The sample consists of 2 million or so clones, around 95% of them appearing once. The sequenced material came from naive CD4+ T cells sorted from blood. Stated subset: CD45RA+ positively selected. This receptor was identified in a man aged 18 to 29 in good health.

The CDR3 DNA is TGTGCCTGGATCCACTCGGGGAGGGGGCTTAATTCACCCCTCCACTTT. Protein: CAWIHSGRGLNSPLHF. The chain links TRBV30 to TRBJ1-6; 7 bases agree with TRBD1. The V segment lost 4 bases and the J segment 6 bases; nucleotides outside the gene matches: 12. This CDR3 contains 16 residues. CDR1 is GTSNPN and CDR2 is SVGIG in the germline V gene (reference sequence). The whole variable domain, filled in from reference TRBV30 and TRBJ1-6, reads SQTIHQWPATLVQPVGSPLSLECTVEGTSNPNLYWYRQAAGRGLQLLFYSVGIGQISSEVPQNLSASRPQDRQFILSSKKLLLSDSGFYLCAWIHSGRGLNSPLHFGNGTRLTVT.